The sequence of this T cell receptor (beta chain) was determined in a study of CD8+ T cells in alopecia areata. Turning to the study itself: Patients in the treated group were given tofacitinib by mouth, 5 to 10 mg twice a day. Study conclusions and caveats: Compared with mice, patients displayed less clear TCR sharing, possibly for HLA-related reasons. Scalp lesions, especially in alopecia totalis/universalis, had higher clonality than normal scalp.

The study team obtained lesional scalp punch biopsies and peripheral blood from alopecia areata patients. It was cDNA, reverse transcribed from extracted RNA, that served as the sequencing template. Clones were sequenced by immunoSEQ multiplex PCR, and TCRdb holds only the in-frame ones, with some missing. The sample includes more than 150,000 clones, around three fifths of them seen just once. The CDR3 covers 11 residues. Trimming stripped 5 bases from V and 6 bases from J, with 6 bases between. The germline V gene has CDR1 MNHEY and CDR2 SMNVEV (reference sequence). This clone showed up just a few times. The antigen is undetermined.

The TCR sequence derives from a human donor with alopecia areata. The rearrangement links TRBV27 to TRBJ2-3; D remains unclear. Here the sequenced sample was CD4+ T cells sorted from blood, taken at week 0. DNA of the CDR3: TGTGCCAGCAGTACCCGGGATACGCAGTATTTT. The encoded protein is CASSTRDTQYF.